A selection of T cell receptor beta chains follows, all from one sample in a study of blood T cell repertoires in COVID-19. Some clones are missing from TCRdb's copy, which holds only in-frame ones; the method was immunoSEQ multiplex PCR. The sample records some 31,000 clones, around 84% being singletons. Sequencing used peripheral blood. Receptors originate from a human donor with acute or convalescent COVID-19. The donor label of this sample is uncertain. Both conserved end residues are part of each CDR3.

TRBJ2-2 TRBV27 CASRPTSGSTGELFF
TRBJ2-1 TRBV7-3 CASSLGSLAGVNEQFF
TRBJ1-4 TRBV4-2 CASSQDPFRAGNEKLFF
TRBJ1-3 TRBV12-3/TRBV12-4 CASSPQSNTIYF
TRBJ2-1 TRBV10-3 CAISESGLAGDDEQFF
TRBJ1-3 TRBV19 CASSISFHGGNTIYF
TRBJ2-2 TRBV11-3 CASSPRGELFF
TRBJ1-1 TRBV5-6 CASSLKGTGITEAFF
TRBJ1-2 TRBV5-1 CASSLGGGGEGYTF
TRBJ1-1 TRBV29-1 CSVRLGEAFF
TRBJ1-3 TRBV18 CASSPPRGLSGNTIYF
TRBJ1-2 TRBV2 CASRSGSYGYTF
TRBJ1-4 TRBV3-1/TRBV3-2 CASSQDAQGDEKLFF
TRBJ2-3 TRBV7-2 CASSLSRGRGGTDTQYF
TRBJ2-2 TRBV18 CASSPGLAGEKAGELFF
TRBJ1-3 TRBV4-1 CASSQAVLLSGNTIYF
TRBJ1-5 TRBV7-9 CASSLDQGQGSQPQHF
TRBJ1-2 TRBV9 CASSVGLSSGGYTF
TRBJ1-5 TRBV6-1 CASSERGIGLGQPQHF
TRBJ2-5 TRBV19 CASNSGTQRETQYF
TRBJ2-7 TRBV10-1 CASAGTSVMGQYF
TRBJ1-1 TRBV11-2 CASSLEGGKAFF